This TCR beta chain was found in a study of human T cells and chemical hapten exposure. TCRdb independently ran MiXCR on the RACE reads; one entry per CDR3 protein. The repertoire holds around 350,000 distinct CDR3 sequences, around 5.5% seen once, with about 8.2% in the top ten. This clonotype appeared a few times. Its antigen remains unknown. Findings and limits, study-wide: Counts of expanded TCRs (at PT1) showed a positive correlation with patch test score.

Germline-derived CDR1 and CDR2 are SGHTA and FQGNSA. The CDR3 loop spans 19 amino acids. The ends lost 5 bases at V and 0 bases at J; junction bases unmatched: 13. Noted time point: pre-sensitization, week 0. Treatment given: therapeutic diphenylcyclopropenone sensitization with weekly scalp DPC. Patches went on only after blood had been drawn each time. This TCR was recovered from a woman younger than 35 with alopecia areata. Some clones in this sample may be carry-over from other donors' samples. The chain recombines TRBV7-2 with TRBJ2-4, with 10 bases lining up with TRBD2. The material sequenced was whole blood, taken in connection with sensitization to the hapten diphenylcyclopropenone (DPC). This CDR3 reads CASSRRASGGLLAKNIQYF. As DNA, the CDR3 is TGTGCCAGCAGCCGAAGGGCTAGCGGGGGACTACTAGCCAAAAACATTCAGTACTTC.